Below are 24 T cell receptor beta chains sequenced from a single sample in a study of metastatic and nonmetastatic thyroid tumors. TCRdb re-processed the PCR reads through MiXCR. Altogether about 40,000 clones are present, roughly 11% being singletons, with the ten largest covering less than 25%. Before thyroid surgery, none of the patients had received any treatment. The sample consisted of blood. These receptor sequences come from a female donor with papillary thyroid cancer or a benign thyroid nodule (not recorded which). Some clones in this sample may be carry-over from other donors' samples.

There are many counts of this clone. CDR3 nucleotides: TGTGCCTGGGGCTTAGGGACAGGGCTCGAGCAGTACTTC. Translation: CAWGLGTGLEQYF. The chain couples TRBV30 to TRBJ2-7; 9 positions agree with TRBD1. This CDR3 spans 13 amino acids. CDR1 and CDR2 (germline): GTSNPN, SVGIG (reference sequence). Unmatched junction bases numbered 8, after V lost 5 bases and J lost 6 bases.

This clone was counted many times. The genes are TRBV9 and TRBJ2-7; 11 bases align to TRBD1. CDR3 length: 14 amino acids. The V segment lost 4 bases and the J segment 7 bases; nucleotides outside the gene matches: 7. The germline CDR1 and CDR2 sequences are SGDLS and YYNGEE. The CDR3 reads CASSLDRGPNEQYF. For the CDR3, the DNA is TGTGCCAGCAGCCTGGACAGGGGGCCCAATGAGCAGTACTTC.

This clone was observed many times. DNA of the CDR3: TGTGCCAGCTCACCAGGCGGGGATGTCATAAATGAGCAGTTCTTC. It translates to CASSPGGDVINEQFF. V gene TRBV18 combines with J gene TRBJ2-1; possible D gene TRBD2, 6 bases. This CDR3 region has 15 residues. V was clipped by 2 bases and J by 7 bases, with 15 bases between them. Germline CDR1 reads KGHSH; CDR2 reads LQKENI. Complete variable domain (other parts from reference TRBV18 and TRBJ2-1): NAGVMQNPRHLVRRRGQEARLRCSPMKGHSHVYWYRQLPEEGLKFMVYLQKENIIDESGMPKERFSAEFPKEGPSILRIQQVVRGDSAAYFCASSPGGDVINEQFFGPGTRLTVL.

The chain carries TRBV20-1 and TRBJ2-1, with 11 bases matching TRBD2. The CDR3 loop spans 12 amino acids. Germline CDR1 reads DFQATT; CDR2 reads SNEGSKA (reference sequence). The V segment lost 8 bases and the J segment 10 bases; nucleotides outside the gene matches: 7. CDR3 bases: TGCAGTCTTGACGGGACTAGCGGCGAGCAGTTCTTC. Protein product: CSLDGTSGEQFF.

This clone was observed at least ten times. This chain uses TRBV5-5 with TRBJ2-1; 7 bases agree with TRBD1. The CDR3 sequence is 15 residues long. The J segment lost 0 bases and the V segment lost 4 bases, leaving 4 bases of the junction unmatched. Germline V gene lookup returns CDR1 SGHKS and CDR2 YYEKEE (reference sequence). The CDR3 DNA reads TGTGCCAGCAGCGTGGGACAGAGCTCCTACAATGAGCAGTTCTTC. This sequence encodes CASSVGQSSYNEQFF. The full variable domain, completed using reference TRBV5-5 and TRBJ2-1, is DAGVTQSPTHLIKTRGQQVTLRCSPISGHKSVSWYQQVLGQGPQFIFQYYEKEERGRGNFPDRFSARQFPNYSSELNVNALLLGDSALYLCASSVGQSSYNEQFFGPGTRLTVL.

The chain is built from TRBV12-3 or TRBV12-4 and TRBJ2-1; D possibly matches TRBD1 or TRBD2 (5 bases each). The CDR3 covers 15 residues. Trimming pared 0 bases from V and 6 bases from J, leaving 12 bases between. The CDR3 is CASSLAPWGSNEQFF. CDR3 bases: TGTGCCAGCAGTTTAGCCCCTTGGGGGTCCAATGAGCAGTTCTTC.

This clone was picked up many times. This chain links TRBV20-1 with TRBJ2-1; D gene unclear. The CDR3 runs to 10 residues. Trimming removed 4 bases at V and 6 bases at J, with 4 bases between. In germline, CDR1 is DFQATT, CDR2 SNEGSKA (reference sequence). The CDR3 DNA reads as TGCAGTGCTAAATCCAATGAGCAGTTCTTC. Its translation is CSAKSNEQFF.

This clone came up a few times. The DNA for the CDR3 is TGTGCCAGCAAGTGGGACATAGGTGATGAGCAGTTCTTC. This gives the protein CASKWDIGDEQFF. The chain employs TRBV6-1 and TRBJ2-1, with D tentatively TRBD1 (6 bases). The germline V gene has CDR1 MNHNS and CDR2 SASEGT. CDR3 length equals 13 residues. The germline V and J ends were trimmed by 7 bases and 8 bases, with 15 bases remaining between them.

Many counts were recorded for this clone. An end of the junction differs from the germline gene, which may be a read error. The chain recombines TRBV7-3 with TRBJ2-7, with a tentative D call TRBD2 (5 bases). CDR1 and CDR2 from the germline V gene are SGHTA and FQGTGA. The CDR3 loop spans 14 amino acids. In nucleotides, the CDR3 is TGTGCCAGCAGCTTAACTAGGGAGTCCTCCGAGCAGTACTTC. Translation: CASSLTRESSEQYF. The full variable domain, with the rest looked up from reference TRBV7-3 and TRBJ2-7, is GAGVSQTPSNKVTEKGKYVELRCDPISGHTALYWYRQSLGQGPEFLIYFQGTGAADDSGLPNDRFFAVRPEGSVSTLKIQRTERGDSAVYLCASSLTRESSEQYFGPGTRLTVT.

This clone was seen ten or more times. The V and J genes are TRBV3-1 and TRBJ2-1, with D hard to call. Trimming shortened V by 0 bases and J by 8 bases, and 11 bases separated the two germline ends. Germline values: CDR1 LGHDT, CDR2 YNNKEL (reference sequence). The CDR3 has 14 amino acids. The CDR3 sequence: CASSQDLGFDEQFF. The CDR3 DNA is TGTGCCAGCAGCCAAGATCTGGGTTTCGATGAGCAGTTCTTC.

This clone showed up many times. V and J are TRBV2 and TRBJ1-3; D gene ambiguous. CDR1 and CDR2 from the germline V gene are SNHLY and FYNNEI. With 2 bases removed from V and 7 bases from J, the gap between germline ends came to 6 bases. CDR3 length equals 12 residues. CDR3 amino acids: CASSERTNTIYF. In nucleotides, the CDR3 is TGTGCCAGCAGTGAACGAACCAACACCATATATTTT.

The table lists this clone with many counts. The rearrangement joins TRBV10-1 to TRBJ2-7; the match to TRBD2 covers 12 bases. The germline V gene encodes CDR1 WNHNN and CDR2 SYGVQD (reference sequence). The CDR3 sequence is 16 residues long. J lost 3 bases, V lost 3 bases, and 6 bases had no gene match. In DNA, the CDR3 is TGCGCCAGCAGTGATATCCTAGCGGGAGGGATCTACGAGCAGTACTTC. Its protein is CASSDILAGGIYEQYF.

There are many counts of this clone. The J gene is TRBJ2-3, the V gene TRBV9; possibly TRBD2 for D (6 bases). The CDR3 spans 13 residues. Trimming removed 6 bases from V and 5 bases from J, with 13 bases in between. The germline V gene has CDR1 SGDLS and CDR2 YYNGEE. CDR3 protein: CASTGSRIDTQYF. The CDR3 bases are TGTGCCAGCACCGGGAGCAGGATAGATACGCAGTATTTT.

This clone was picked up many times. V and J are TRBV3-1 and TRBJ2-1, with 10 positions matching TRBD2. The CDR3 extends over 18 amino acids. Unmatched junction bases numbered 8, after V lost 1 base and J lost 2 bases. The germline V gene has CDR1 LGHDT and CDR2 YNNKEL (reference sequence). Written as DNA, the CDR3 is TGTGCCAGCAGCCAAGTGGCGTTTAGCGGGAGGACCTACAATGAGCAGTTCTTC. Amino acid sequence: CASSQVAFSGRTYNEQFF.

This clone came up many times. Just one base apart from a much larger clone, this may be a read error. The chain employs TRBV6-2 or TRBV6-3 and TRBJ1-3; D is possibly TRBD1 (5 bases). Germline CDR1 is MNHEY and CDR2 is SVGEGT. V lost 7 bases to trimming and J lost 0 bases, with 10 bases between them. The CDR3 is made up of 14 amino acids. CDR3 amino acids: CASTQGLSGNTIYF. CDR3 nucleotides: TGTGCCAGCACCCAGGGCCTCTCTGGAAACACCATATATTTT.

At least ten counts were recorded for this clone. The chain couples TRBV6-1 to TRBJ2-7; D is perhaps TRBD1 or TRBD2 (5 bases each). The CDR3 totals 13 residues. Germline V lookup: CDR1 MNHNS, CDR2 SASEGT. V dropped 5 bases and J dropped 3 bases, with 11 bases sitting between them. CDR3 sequence reads: CASSRGVNYEQYF. CDR3 nucleotides: TGTGCCAGCAGTCGAGGGGTGAACTACGAGCAGTACTTC.

This clone was observed a few times. This rearrangement joins TRBV27 to TRBJ2-5; no clear D gene. The germline V gene has CDR1 MNHEY and CDR2 SMNVEV (reference sequence). This CDR3 is built from 14 residues. V was pared by 3 bases and J by 1 base, with 9 bases between. CDR3 loop: CASSLGSLQETQYF. CDR3 bases: TGTGCCAGCAGTTTGGGCTCCCTCCAAGAGACCCAGTACTTC.

Worth noting for this clone: A read error may explain this, as a much larger clone is one base away. This sample includes further DNA sequences coding for the same CDR3. The V call is TRBV12-3 or TRBV12-4, the J call TRBJ2-1; TRBD2 agrees at 13 bases. The CDR3 spans 21 residues. The trim removed 7 bases at V and 4 bases at J, leaving 22 bases unmatched. As DNA, the CDR3 is TGTGCCAGCACTATAAGGAGGTTACTAGCGGGAGGGATAAGCTCATACAATGAGCAGTTCTTC. Residues: CASTIRRLLAGGISSYNEQFF.

This clone came up many times. The rearrangement joins TRBV6-8 to TRBJ2-4; TRBD2 might be the D (5 bases). The CDR3 is made up of 14 amino acids. CDR1 MNHGY and CDR2 SAAAGT come from the germline V gene. The V gene lost 2 bases and the J gene lost 4 bases, with 9 bases spanning the gap. The CDR3 region is CASSYEGAKNIQYF. As DNA, the CDR3 is TGTGCCAGCAGTTACGAGGGAGCAAAAAACATTCAGTACTTC.

This clone came up many times. This chain uses TRBV28 with TRBJ2-7, with 8 bases lining up with TRBD2. The junction had 6 bases not matched to a gene; V was cut back by 8 bases and J by 3 bases. The CDR3 runs 13 residues. The germline CDR1 and CDR2 sequences are MDHEN and SYDVKM. The CDR3: CASRSGVLYEQYF. The CDR3 DNA follows: TGTGCCAGCCGTAGCGGGGTGCTCTACGAGCAGTACTTC.

This clone was counted between two and nine times. This may be a read error: a much more frequent sequence differs by one nucleotide. The V and J genes are TRBV14 and TRBJ2-3; 7 bases are a match to TRBD2. This CDR3 spans 15 amino acids. Germline CDR1 reads SGHDN; CDR2 reads FVKESK. The V and J ends lost 5 bases and 5 bases, in that order; junction bases with no gene match: 10. CDR3 loop: CASSSPTSRIDTQYF. The CDR3 bases are TGTGCCAGCAGCTCCCCGACTAGCCGCATAGATACGCAGTATTTT.

This clone was detected many times. This chain connects TRBV6-1 to TRBJ2-5; TRBD2 agrees at 12 bases. There are 14 residues in the CDR3. With V trimmed by 8 bases and J by 3 bases, 4 bases remained unmatched. Germline loops: CDR1 MNHNS, CDR2 SASEGT. CDR3 nucleotide sequence: TGTGCCAGCGGGTCTAGCGGGAGGGAAGAGACCCAGTACTTC. Protein sequence: CASGSSGREETQYF.

This clone was picked up many times. This chain uses TRBV6-5 with TRBJ1-2; 12 bases match TRBD1. This CDR3 spans 15 amino acids. Unmatched junction bases numbered 4, after V lost 2 bases and J lost 6 bases. CDR1 is MNHEY, CDR2 SVGAGI, per germline. This CDR3 is CASSYEGTGGNGYTF. CDR3 sequence (DNA): TGTGCCAGCAGTTACGAGGGGACAGGGGGCAATGGCTACACCTTC.

In this sample, this clone turned up many times. In the same sample, other DNA sequences code for this CDR3. The rearrangement joins TRBV9 to TRBJ1-3; tentatively, D is TRBD1 (6 bases). Per germline, CDR1 SGDLS and CDR2 YYNGEE. Trimming left V 3 bases short and J 4 bases short, with 8 bases between. The CDR3 sequence is 13 residues long. CDR3 residues: CASSAGDGNTIYF. The DNA for the CDR3 is TGTGCCAGCAGCGCAGGGGACGGAAACACCATATATTTT.